Each of the 4 T cell receptor beta chains below was sequenced from the same sample in a study of T cells in women clearing cervical HPV infection. Here immunoSEQ multiplex PCR was the method, and the copy in TCRdb shows in-frame clones only, minus some. The sample totals around 38,000 clones; its top ten clones hold about 7.3%. The sample comprised blood buffy coat. The receptors were gathered from a woman aged 18 to 75 with a cervical HPV16 infection that either progressed to CIN3+ or cleared (not recorded which).

On this clone: The CDR3 is cut off 3 residues early in the read; its end comes from the germline J gene. This chain links TRBV10-3 with TRBJ2-5; 8 positions match TRBD2. CDR3 length equals 14 residues. The germline gives CDR1 ENHRY, CDR2 SYGVKD. The ends lost 3 bases at V and 5 bases at J; junction bases unmatched: 5. The CDR3 DNA, read in part, is TGTGCCATCAGTGACGGGACTAGGCAGGAGACC. Translation gives CAISDGTRQET. In full, the CDR3 reads CAISDGTRQETQYF.

In the case of this clone: The sequence runs out 3 residues before the end of the CDR3; the remainder is reconstructed from the germline J gene. V gene TRBV6-1 combines with J gene TRBJ2-2, with 8 bases lining up with TRBD1. The germline V gene encodes CDR1 MNHNS and CDR2 SASEGT. V shed 2 bases and J 8 bases; nucleotides not matched to a gene: 7. The CDR3 is 15 residues long. CDR3 sequence: CASSEIQGGAGELFF. CDR3 DNA (partial): TGTGCCAGCAGTGAAATACAGGGGGGTGCGGGGGAG.

With regard to this clone: The CDR3 end lies 3 residues beyond the end of the read and is filled in from the germline J gene. V is TRBV5-6 and J is TRBJ2-7, with TRBD2 identical over 9 bases. The CDR3 covers 15 residues. V gave up 2 bases and J gave up 4 bases; unmatched junction bases: 7. Germline values: CDR1 SGHDT, CDR2 YYEEEE. The chain's CDR3 is CASSFPLAGLYEQYF. Incomplete CDR3 DNA: TGTGCCAGCAGCTTCCCACTAGCGGGCCTATACGAG.

For this clone: From the germline J gene comes the end of the CDR3, since the read stops 3 residues before it. V and J are TRBV20-1 and TRBJ2-3; the match to TRBD2 covers 7 bases. Germline CDR1 is DFQATT and CDR2 is SNEGSKA (reference sequence). The CDR3 spans 16 residues. With V trimmed by 3 bases and J by 0 bases, 9 bases remained unmatched. Partial CDR3 DNA: TGCAGTGCTAGTGGGAAACGGGGGGATAGCACAGATACG. Residues: CSASGKRGDSTDT. The complete CDR3 protein is CSASGKRGDSTDTQYF.